This T cell receptor (beta chain) was profiled in a study of post-analysis software for immune sequencing data. Overall study results and limits: Included in a set of about 5 TRBV segments more frequent in patients than controls were TRBV5-6, TRBV5-1 and TRBV20-1.

Prepared TCR beta cDNA libraries contained unique molecular identifiers. TCRdb analysed the PCR reads with MiXCR anew, one entry per CDR3 protein. Found here are about 770,000 distinct CDR3 sequences, just over 45% of them singletons; the top ten hold approximately 5%. The CDR3 has 14 residues. Trimming removed 0 bases at V and 2 bases at J, with 8 bases between. CDR1 is LGHNA, CDR2 YNFKEQ, per germline. About this clonotype itself: Its antigen is unidentified.

This sequence originates from a girl aged 5 to 17 with multiple sclerosis. Sequencing was done on a sample of blood. The chain carries TRBV4-2 and TRBJ2-7, with D tentatively TRBD1 (5 bases). The CDR3 is CASSQEKGTYEQYF. The CDR3 DNA reads as TGTGCCAGCAGCCAAGAAAAGGGGACCTACGAGCAGTACTTC.